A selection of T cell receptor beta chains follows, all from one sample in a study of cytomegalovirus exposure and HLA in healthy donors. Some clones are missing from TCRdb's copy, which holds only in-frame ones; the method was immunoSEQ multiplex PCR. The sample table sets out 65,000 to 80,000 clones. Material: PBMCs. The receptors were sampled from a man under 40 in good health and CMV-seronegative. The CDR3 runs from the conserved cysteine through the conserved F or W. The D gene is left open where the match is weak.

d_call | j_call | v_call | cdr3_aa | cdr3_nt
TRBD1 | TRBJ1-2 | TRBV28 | CASSLGQGTDGYTF | TGTGCCAGCAGTTTAGGACAGGGGACGGATGGCTACACCTTC
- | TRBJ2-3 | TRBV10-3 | CAISESGGAGTDTQYF | TGTGCCATCAGTGAGTCGGGCGGGGCTGGCACAGATACGCAGTATTTT
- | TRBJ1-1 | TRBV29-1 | CSVATRSEAFF | TGCAGCGTTGCCACCCGGAGCGAAGCTTTCTTT
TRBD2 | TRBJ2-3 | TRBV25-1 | CASSDEGLAGTTMDTQYF | TGTGCCAGCAGTGATGAGGGACTAGCGGGGACCACTATGGATACGCAGTATTTT
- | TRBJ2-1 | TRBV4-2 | CASSQEDGEGYNEQFF | TGTGCCAGCAGCCAGGAAGACGGGGAAGGGTACAATGAGCAGTTCTTC
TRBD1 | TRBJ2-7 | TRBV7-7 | CASSLVEGATYEQYF | TGTGCCAGCAGCTTAGTTGAGGGGGCGACCTACGAGCAGTACTTC
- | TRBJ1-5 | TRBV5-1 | CASSLTIGLDQPQHF | TGCGCCAGCAGCTTGACCATCGGTCTGGATCAGCCCCAGCATTTT
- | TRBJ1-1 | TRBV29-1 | CSVTRNTEAFF | TGCAGCGTTACTCGGAACACTGAAGCTTTCTTT
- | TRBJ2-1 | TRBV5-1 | CASSHTSYNEQFF | TGCGCCAGCAGCCATACTAGCTACAATGAGCAGTTCTTC
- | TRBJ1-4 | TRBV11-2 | CASSFRPQAGHEKLFF | TGTGCCAGCAGCTTTCGTCCCCAGGCAGGGCATGAAAAACTGTTTTTT
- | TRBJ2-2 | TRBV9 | CASSEQGGELFF | TGTGCCAGCAGCGAACAGGGCGGGGAGCTGTTTTTT
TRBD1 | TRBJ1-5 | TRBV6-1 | CASTSGGAGNQPQHF | TGTGCCAGCACCTCAGGGGGCGCCGGCAATCAGCCCCAGCATTTT
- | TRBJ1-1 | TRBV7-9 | CASSLSPGANTEAFF | TGTGCCAGCAGCTTAAGCCCAGGGGCGAACACTGAAGCTTTCTTT
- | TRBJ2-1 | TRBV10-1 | CASSEPGGSDNEQFF | TGCGCCAGCAGTGAGCCGGGGGGCTCCGACAATGAGCAGTTCTTC
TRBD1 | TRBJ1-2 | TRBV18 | CASSVDRGRDNYGYTF | TGTGCCAGCTCAGTCGACAGGGGGCGCGACAACTATGGCTACACCTTC
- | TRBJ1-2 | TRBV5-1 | CASSPHRGISNYGYTF | TGCGCCAGCAGCCCCCATAGAGGCATCTCTAACTATGGCTACACCTTC
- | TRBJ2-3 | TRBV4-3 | CASSQDGQGWTDTQYF | TGCGCCAGCAGCCAAGATGGGCAGGGGTGGACAGATACGCAGTATTTT
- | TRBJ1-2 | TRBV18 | CASSQGLDYGYTF | TGTGCCAGCTCACAGGGACTGGACTATGGCTACACCTTC
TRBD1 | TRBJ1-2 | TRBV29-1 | CSVTEDREEFYGYTF | TGCAGCGTGACAGAGGACAGGGAAGAGTTCTATGGCTACACCTTC
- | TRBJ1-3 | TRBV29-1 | CSVERGSVSGNTIYF | TGCAGCGTTGAAAGGGGGAGTGTCTCTGGAAACACCATATATTTT
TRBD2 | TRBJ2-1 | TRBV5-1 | CASSHRAGTSNEQFF | TGCGCCAGCAGCCATCGCGCCGGGACTAGCAATGAGCAGTTCTTC
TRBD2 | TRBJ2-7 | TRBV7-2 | CASIQEEAGAYEQYF | TGTGCCAGCATTCAAGAAGAGGCGGGGGCCTACGAGCAGTACTTC
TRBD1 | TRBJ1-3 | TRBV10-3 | CAISDGQGASGNTIYF | TGTGCCATCAGTGATGGCCAGGGGGCCTCTGGAAACACCATATATTTT
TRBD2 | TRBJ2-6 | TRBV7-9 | CASLTSGIKSGANVLTF | TGTGCCAGCTTGACTAGCGGGATTAAATCTGGGGCCAACGTCCTGACTTTC
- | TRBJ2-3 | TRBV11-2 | CASSFSRWGRTDTQYF | TGTGCCAGCAGCTTTAGTAGGTGGGGCCGGACGGATACGCAGTATTTT
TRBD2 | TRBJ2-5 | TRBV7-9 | CASSPGRGRETQYF | TGTGCCAGCAGCCCCGGGAGGGGGAGGGAGACCCAGTACTTC
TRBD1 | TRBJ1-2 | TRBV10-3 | CATASGQGARGYTF | TGTGCCACCGCCTCCGGGCAGGGGGCCCGTGGCTACACCTTC
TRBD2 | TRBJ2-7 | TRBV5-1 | CASSFGSGRAYEQYF | TGCGCCAGCAGCTTCGGGTCGGGGAGGGCCTACGAGCAGTACTTC
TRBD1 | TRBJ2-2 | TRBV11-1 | CASSLVLDRGTGELFF | TGTGCCAGCAGCTTAGTCTTGGACAGGGGAACCGGGGAGCTGTTTTTT
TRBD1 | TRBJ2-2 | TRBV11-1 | CASSLVGGTGSAGELFF | TGTGCCAGCAGCTTAGTTGGCGGGACAGGTTCGGCCGGGGAGCTGTTTTTT
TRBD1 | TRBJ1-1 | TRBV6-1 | CATRDRGALNTEAFF | TGTGCCACCCGGGACAGGGGCGCCTTGAACACTGAAGCTTTCTTT
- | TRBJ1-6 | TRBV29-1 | CSVGGGYGSPLHF | TGCAGCGTTGGAGGGGGTTATGGTTCACCCCTCCACTTT
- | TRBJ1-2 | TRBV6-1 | CASSEGQGIEYGYTF | TGTGCCAGCAGTGAAGGCCAGGGGATTGAATATGGCTACACCTTC
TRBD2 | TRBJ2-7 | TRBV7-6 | CASSPGLAGGPREAEQYF | TGTGCCAGCAGCCCTGGACTAGCGGGGGGGCCCCGGGAGGCCGAGCAGTACTTC
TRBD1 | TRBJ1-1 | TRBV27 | CASSERQGANTEAFF | TGTGCCAGCAGTGAACGACAGGGGGCGAACACTGAAGCTTTCTTT
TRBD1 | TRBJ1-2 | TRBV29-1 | CSVEDRPGTDLYGYTF | TGCAGCGTTGAAGATCGCCCCGGGACAGACCTCTATGGCTACACCTTC
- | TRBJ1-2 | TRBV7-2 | CASSLAAYTGVNYGYTF | TGTGCCAGCAGCTTAGCGGCGTACACAGGAGTTAACTATGGCTACACCTTC
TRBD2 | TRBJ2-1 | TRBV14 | CASSQSGGLYNEQFF | TGTGCCAGCAGCCAGAGCGGGGGGCTTTACAATGAGCAGTTCTTC
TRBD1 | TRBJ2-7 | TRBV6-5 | CASSHRDRFAYEQYF | TGTGCCAGCAGCCACCGGGACAGATTTGCCTACGAGCAGTACTTC
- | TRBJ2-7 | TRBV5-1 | CASSYTGTWIDEQYF | TGCGCCAGCAGCTACACCGGGACTTGGATAGACGAGCAGTACTTC
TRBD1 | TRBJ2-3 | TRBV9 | CASSPPRTGSTDTQYF | TGTGCCAGCAGCCCCCCTCGGACAGGGAGTACAGATACGCAGTATTTT
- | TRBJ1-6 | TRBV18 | CASSPPPQPYNSPLHF | TGTGCCAGCTCACCACCCCCACAGCCCTATAATTCACCCCTCCACTTT
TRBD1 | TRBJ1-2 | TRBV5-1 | CASKDTGGGYGYTF | TGCGCCAGCAAAGATACAGGGGGCGGCTATGGCTACACCTTC
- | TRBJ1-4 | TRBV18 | CASSPQGQGNEKLFF | TGTGCCAGCTCACCACAGGGGCAGGGGAATGAAAAACTGTTTTTT
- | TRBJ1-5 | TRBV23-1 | CASSQSETDSNQPQHF | TGCGCCAGCAGTCAATCAGAAACAGATAGCAATCAGCCCCAGCATTTT
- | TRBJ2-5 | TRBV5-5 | CASSLDLARYETQYF | TGTGCCAGCAGCTTGGACTTAGCGCGGTACGAGACCCAGTACTTC
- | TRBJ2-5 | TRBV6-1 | CASSPILGFRETQYF | TGTGCCAGCAGTCCCATCCTAGGATTCCGGGAGACCCAGTACTTC
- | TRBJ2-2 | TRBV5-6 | CASSETNTGELFF | TGTGCCAGCAGCGAGACTAACACCGGGGAGCTGTTTTTT
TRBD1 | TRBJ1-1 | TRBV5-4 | CASSQDRGNTEAFF | TGTGCCAGCAGCCAGGACAGGGGGAACACTGAAGCTTTCTTT
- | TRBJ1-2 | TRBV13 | CASSLGDGEPNYGYTF | TGTGCCAGCAGCTTAGGCGACGGGGAGCCCAACTATGGCTACACCTTC
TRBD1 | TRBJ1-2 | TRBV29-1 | CSVGQEYGYTF | TGCAGCGTCGGACAGGAGTATGGCTACACCTTC
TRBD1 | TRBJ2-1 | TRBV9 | CASSVEGAPYNEQFF | TGTGCCAGCAGCGTAGAGGGGGCGCCCTACAATGAGCAGTTCTTC
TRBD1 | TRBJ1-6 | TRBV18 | CASSSLSGQSYNSPLHF | TGTGCCAGCTCATCACTGTCGGGACAGTCTTATAATTCACCCCTCCACTTT
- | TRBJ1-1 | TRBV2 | CASRQSWNTEAFF | TGTGCCAGCAGACAGTCTTGGAACACTGAAGCTTTCTTT
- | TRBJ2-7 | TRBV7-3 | CASSAPQGSRSYEQYF | TGTGCCAGCAGCGCCCCACAGGGTTCGCGGTCCTACGAGCAGTACTTC
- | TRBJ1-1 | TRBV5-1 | CASSLEGAAFF | TGCGCCAGCAGCTTGGAAGGAGCAGCTTTCTTT
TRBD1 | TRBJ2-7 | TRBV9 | CASSAAGTGGEQYF | TGTGCCAGCAGCGCCGCGGGGACAGGGGGGGAGCAGTACTTC
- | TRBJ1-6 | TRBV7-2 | CASSISAISYNSPLHF | TGTGCCAGCAGCATTAGTGCTATCTCCTATAATTCACCCCTCCACTTT